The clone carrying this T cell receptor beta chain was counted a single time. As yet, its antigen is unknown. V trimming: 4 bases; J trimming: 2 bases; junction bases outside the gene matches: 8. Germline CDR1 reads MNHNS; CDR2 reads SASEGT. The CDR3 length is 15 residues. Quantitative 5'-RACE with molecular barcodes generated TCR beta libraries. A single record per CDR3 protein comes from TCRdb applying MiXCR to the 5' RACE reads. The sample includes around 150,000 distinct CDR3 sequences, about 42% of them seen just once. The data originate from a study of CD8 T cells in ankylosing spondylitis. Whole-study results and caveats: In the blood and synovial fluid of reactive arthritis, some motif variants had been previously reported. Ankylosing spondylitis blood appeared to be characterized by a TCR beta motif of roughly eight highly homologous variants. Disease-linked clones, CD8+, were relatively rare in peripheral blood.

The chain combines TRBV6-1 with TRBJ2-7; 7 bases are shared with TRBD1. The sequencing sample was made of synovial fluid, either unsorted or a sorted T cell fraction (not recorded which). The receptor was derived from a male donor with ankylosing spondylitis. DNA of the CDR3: TGTGCCAGCAGTGGCGGTACAGGGGTCCCCTACGAGCAGTACTTC. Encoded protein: CASSGGTGVPYEQYF.